What follows are 18 T cell receptor beta chains derived from one specimen sequenced in a study of T-cell reconstitution after alpha-beta-depleted transplantation in children. A library of TCRbeta sequences, prepared with unique molecular identifiers, was generated. TCRdb analysed the PCR reads with MiXCR anew, one entry per CDR3 protein. This sample carries around 500,000 distinct CDR3 sequences, 9.5% to 15% of them seen once, and the ten largest clones take around 6.1%. Sequenced here: PBMCs from the stem cell graft donor, sampled from the stem cell graft. These receptors came from a human donor who donated a stem cell graft to a child with combined immunodeficiency.

This clonotype was counted only a few times. This chain joins TRBV3-1 and TRBJ1-3; tentative D call: TRBD1 (6 bases). This CDR3 is built from 14 residues. Germline V CDR1 and CDR2: LGHDT, YNNKEL (reference sequence). Trimming left V 7 bases short and J 1 base short, with 11 bases between. CDR3 in DNA: TGTGCCAGCACCCCGGACAGTTCTGGAAACACCATATATTTT. It encodes CASTPDSSGNTIYF.

V gene TRBV6-2 or TRBV6-3 combines with J gene TRBJ2-7; 10 bases fit TRBD2. V was clipped by 8 bases and J by 0 bases; unmatched bases: 1. The CDR3 loop spans 13 amino acids. Germline CDR1 MNHEY, CDR2 SVGEGT. CDR3 in amino acids: CASWTSGSYEQYF. CDR3 DNA sequence: TGTGCCAGCTGGACTAGCGGCTCCTACGAGCAGTACTTC.

In its sample, this clonotype was seen a few times. V and J are TRBV6-1 and TRBJ2-7, with 8 nucleotides matching TRBD1. The CDR3 consists of 15 residues. Germline V gives CDR1 MNHNS, CDR2 SASEGT. V lost 9 bases to trimming and J lost 2 bases; unmatched junction nucleotides: 12. The CDR3 bases are TGTGCCAGTGCCCCCCCCGGGACAGGACCCTACGAGCAGTACTTC. This codes for CASAPPGTGPYEQYF.

There are many counts of this clonotype. Compared with germline, one end of the junction differs, possibly owing to a read error. This chain links TRBV7-7 with TRBJ1-1, with D perhaps TRBD1 (6 bases). CDR3 length: 18 residues. Germline V CDR1 and CDR2: SSHAT, FNYEAQ (reference sequence). This CDR3 is CASSLIKPTGTPYTEAFF. In DNA, the CDR3 is TGTGCTAGCAGCTTAATTAAACCTACCGGGACACCATACACTGAAGCTTTCTTT.

The rearrangement links TRBV6-1 to TRBJ1-3; 7 bases are a match to TRBD1. CDR3 size: 15 residues. CDR1 is MNHNS and CDR2 is SASEGT in the germline V gene. After removal of 6 bases from V and 0 bases from J, the junction contained 5 bases not matched to a gene. The CDR3 reads CASRPTGNSGNTIYF. In nucleotides, the CDR3 is TGTGCCAGCAGACCGACAGGGAACTCTGGAAACACCATATATTTT.

The chain employs TRBV20-1 and TRBJ2-7; the D call may be TRBD1 or TRBD2 (5 bases each). V was cut by 0 bases and J by 8 bases, with 17 bases left in between. Germline V CDR1 and CDR2: DFQATT, SNEGSKA (reference sequence). The CDR3 covers 14 residues. CDR3 protein: CSARDTGHLAKQYF. In nucleotides, the CDR3 is TGCAGTGCTAGAGATACGGGGCATTTAGCGAAGCAGTACTTC.

There are a few counts of this clonotype. The chain couples TRBV20-1 to TRBJ2-2, with D uncertain. The length of the CDR3 is 12 residues. From germline, CDR1 is DFQATT and CDR2 SNEGSKA (reference sequence). V was clipped by 7 bases and J by 6 bases, with 12 bases between them. The CDR3 reads CSGVSVAGELFF. The CDR3 bases are TGCAGTGGCGTCAGCGTAGCCGGGGAGCTGTTTTTT.

This clonotype was detected many times. The rearrangement uses TRBV15 and TRBJ2-5, with unresolved D. CDR3 length equals 14 residues. V was cut by 5 bases and J by 3 bases, with 13 bases left in between. Germline V gives CDR1 LNHNV, CDR2 YYDKDF (reference sequence). Here the CDR3 reads CATSVRALEETQYF. CDR3 sequence (DNA): TGTGCCACCAGCGTCCGGGCCCTGGAAGAGACCCAGTACTTC.

In its sample, this clonotype was seen a few times. V gene TRBV15 combines with J gene TRBJ2-2, with no clear D. The germline gives CDR1 LNHNV, CDR2 YYDKDF (reference sequence). Trimming left V 2 bases short and J 4 bases short, with 5 bases between. The CDR3 is 13 residues long. CDR3 sequence reads: CATSRLFTGELFF. CDR3 in DNA: TGTGCCACCAGCAGACTATTCACCGGGGAGCTGTTTTTT.

Only a few counts were recorded for this clonotype. J is TRBJ2-4 and V is TRBV27, with TRBD2 identical over 7 bases. Germline V gene lookup returns CDR1 MNHEY and CDR2 SMNVEV (reference sequence). The length of the CDR3 is 18 residues. V gave up 5 bases and J gave up 0 bases; unmatched junction bases: 13. The CDR3 DNA follows: TGTGCCAGCAGTCCCGGGTTGGGGGGGTTGATAGCCAAAAACATTCAGTACTTC. It encodes CASSPGLGGLIAKNIQYF.

The rearrangement links TRBV4-3 to TRBJ2-5; 7 nucleotides match TRBD1. Germline loops: CDR1 LGHNA, CDR2 YSLEER. There are 14 residues in the CDR3. J was trimmed by 4 bases and V by 3 bases; bases with no gene match: 5. CDR3 nucleotide sequence: TGCGCCAGCAGCCACTACAGGGGAGCAGAGACCCAGTACTTC. Residues: CASSHYRGAETQYF.

A few counts support this clonotype. The chain joins TRBV6-1 to TRBJ1-5; D call uncertain. The CDR3 runs to 14 residues. From germline, CDR1 is MNHNS and CDR2 SASEGT. The V and J ends lost 10 bases and 0 bases respectively, with 13 bases between them. CDR3 DNA sequence: TGTGCCACAAAAGGGATCCATAGCAATCAGCCCCAGCATTTT. Translated, it gives CATKGIHSNQPQHF.

The chain combines TRBV5-1 with TRBJ1-6; 10 bases are a match to TRBD1. V lost 5 bases, J lost 10 bases, and 3 bases stayed unmatched. This CDR3 comprises 13 residues. CDR1 is SGHRS and CDR2 is YFSETQ in the germline V gene. CDR3 amino acids: CASRTGGASPLHF. The CDR3 region has the DNA TGCGCCAGCAGGACAGGGGGCGCATCACCCCTCCACTTT.

This clonotype was seen ten or more times. The chain carries TRBV20-1 and TRBJ2-7; TRBD2 aligns across 9 bases. CDR1 and CDR2 from the germline V gene are DFQATT and SNEGSKA (reference sequence). The CDR3 runs 16 residues. V shed 3 bases and J 6 bases; nucleotides not matched to a gene: 15. The CDR3 sequence: CSASLPSGIRSGEQYF. CDR3 bases: TGCAGTGCTAGCCTACCTAGCGGGATAAGGAGTGGCGAGCAGTACTTC.

The J gene is TRBJ2-3, the V gene TRBV9; D is uncertain. The CDR3 covers 15 residues. Trimming pared 4 bases from V and 0 bases from J, leaving 12 bases between. The germline V gene encodes CDR1 SGDLS and CDR2 YYNGEE. CDR3 residues: CASSPTRASTDTQYF. The CDR3 DNA is TGTGCCAGCAGCCCGACCCGGGCTAGCACAGATACGCAGTATTTT.

This sequence joins TRBV12-5 and TRBJ2-3; no clear D. Germline CDR1 is LGHNT and CDR2 is FRNRAP. The CDR3 loop spans 12 amino acids. The V end lost 4 bases, the J end lost 2 bases, and 4 bases lay between the germline ends. The CDR3 bases are TGTGCTAGTGGTTACGACACAGATACGCAGTATTTT. It specifies CASGYDTDTQYF.

This chain uses TRBV18 with TRBJ2-1; D remains ambiguous. The ends were cut back, 2 bases at V and 0 bases at J, with 8 bases in the middle. Germline V gene sequence: CDR1 KGHSH, CDR2 LQKENI. The CDR3 runs 15 residues. CDR3 in amino acids: CASSPRASSYNEQFF. CDR3 coding DNA: TGTGCCAGCTCACCAAGGGCTAGCTCCTACAATGAGCAGTTCTTC.

V gene TRBV19 combines with J gene TRBJ2-7, with D unresolved. Trimming removed 4 bases at V and 0 bases at J, with 10 bases between. This CDR3 contains 14 residues. Germline V gives CDR1 LNHDA, CDR2 SQIVND (reference sequence). The CDR3 DNA follows: TGTGCCAGTAGTACCGGAAGGGACTCCTACGAGCAGTACTTC. It codes for CASSTGRDSYEQYF.